This paragraph reports one TCR beta chain. This clone has a single count. Its antigen is not yet known. No qualities accompany the bases; no much larger clone lies one base away. This entry belongs to a study of T cell responses to AZD1222 COVID-19 vaccine (dated by TCRdb to the early 2020s). About the full investigation: AZD1222 recipients whose second dose came at about 4 weeks and those whose second dose came at about 12 weeks were combined into one group, since spike-specific TCR depth and breadth did not differ between the two schedules. A total of more than 230 trial participants underwent TCR sequencing, of whom 200 to 220 received two doses of AZD1222 and some 26 received two doses of the MenACWY control vaccine. Trial participants were enrolled by age into 18-55, 56-69 and 70-plus year subgroups, with about 150, 27 and 61 TCR-sequenced participants respectively. General conclusions and limits of the study: The whole spike protein was spanned by vaccine-associated CD4 TCRs, and dominant responses were seen in regions 160-218 and 743-854. Because no day 14 peak-response samples were available, repertoires were characterized only after the peak T cell response. Participants were mostly white British, with more females than males. The authors suggested clonal diversity may have been underestimated. Reportedly, almost half of the unique spike-specific TCRs recognized epitopes lying outside the regions that are mutated in the B.1.351 and B.1.1.7 variants. After two AZD1222 doses, spike-specific TCR breadth and depth were significantly higher than at day 0 and than in MenACWY recipients. Only a handful of AZD1222 recipients were SARS-CoV-2 seropositive at baseline, limiting conclusions about previously exposed vaccinees. The 56-69-year group was small, and its depth increase did not reach significance, likely because of low power.

The CDR3 regions of human TCRbeta chains were analyzed by immunosequencing. The paper's processing steps were these. Repertoire TCRs were checked for matches against a reference library of SARS-CoV-2-specific TCRs that had been generated using the MIRA antigen-specificity platform. Breadth was defined as the fraction of unique TCRs that were SARS-CoV-2-associated. Depth was defined as the fraction of total T cells that were SARS-CoV-2-associated. Using the MIRA data, every spike-specific TCR was mapped to the spike region that the TCR reacted to and assigned to either a CD4 or a CD8 class. Log10-transformed breadth and depth values were compared by one-way ANOVA with Sidak's multiple comparisons tests. TCRdb carries this immuneACCESS record with in-frame sequences only. Its versions omit some clonotypes, under half of them owing to an unresolved V gene in the studies checked, with the rest unexplained. The D gene and trimming were derived from the DNA, and the V and J assignments and clone size from that table. Counted in this sample were roughly 180,000 clones; 94% of them appeared once. Roughly 10% of the sample lies in the top ten.

The CDR3 sequence holds 14 residues, the cysteine and phenylalanine included. Only the CDR3 DNA is retained, 42 bases long and in frame from the first base. According to the germline V gene (reference sequence), CDR1 reads LGHDT and CDR2 reads YNNKEL. The junction carries 10 bases between V and J, which are trimmed by 2 bases and 6 bases respectively. Read against the paper, the sample's time point label means: baseline before first vaccination. Samples from vaccinated people were obtained from the UK trials COV001 and COV002, which included a single-blind randomized controlled phase 2/3 trial of AZD1222 (ChAdOx1 nCoV-19) in healthy adults. For TCRbeta chain sequencing, PBMC samples from trial participants were taken at day 0 and at day 28 after the second dose.

The receptor was derived from an adult in good health. The chain is made from TRBV3-1 (or the pseudogene TRBV3-2) and TRBJ2-2; the D gene lacks a confident call. The material was peripheral blood, obtained on day 0 of AZD1222 vaccination. The CDR3 region has the sequence CASSQKGRAGELFF. The nucleotide sequence reads TGTGCCAGCAGCCAAAAAGGAAGGGCCGGGGAGCTGTTTTTT.